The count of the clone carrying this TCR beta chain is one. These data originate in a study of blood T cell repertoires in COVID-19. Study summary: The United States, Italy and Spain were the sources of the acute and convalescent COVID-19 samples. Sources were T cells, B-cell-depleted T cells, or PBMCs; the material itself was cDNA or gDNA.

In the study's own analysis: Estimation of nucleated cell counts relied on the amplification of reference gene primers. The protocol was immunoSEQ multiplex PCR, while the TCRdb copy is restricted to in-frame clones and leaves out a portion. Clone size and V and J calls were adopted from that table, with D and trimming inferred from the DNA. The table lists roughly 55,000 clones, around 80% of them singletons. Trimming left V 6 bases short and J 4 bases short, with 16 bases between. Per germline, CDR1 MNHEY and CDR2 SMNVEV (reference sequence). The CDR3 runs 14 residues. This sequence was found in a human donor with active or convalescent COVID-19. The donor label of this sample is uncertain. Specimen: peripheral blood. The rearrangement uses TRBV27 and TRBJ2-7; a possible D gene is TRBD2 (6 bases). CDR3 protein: CASRFMGLTYEQYF. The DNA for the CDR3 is TGTGCCAGCAGGTTTATGGGACTTACTTACGAGCAGTACTTC.